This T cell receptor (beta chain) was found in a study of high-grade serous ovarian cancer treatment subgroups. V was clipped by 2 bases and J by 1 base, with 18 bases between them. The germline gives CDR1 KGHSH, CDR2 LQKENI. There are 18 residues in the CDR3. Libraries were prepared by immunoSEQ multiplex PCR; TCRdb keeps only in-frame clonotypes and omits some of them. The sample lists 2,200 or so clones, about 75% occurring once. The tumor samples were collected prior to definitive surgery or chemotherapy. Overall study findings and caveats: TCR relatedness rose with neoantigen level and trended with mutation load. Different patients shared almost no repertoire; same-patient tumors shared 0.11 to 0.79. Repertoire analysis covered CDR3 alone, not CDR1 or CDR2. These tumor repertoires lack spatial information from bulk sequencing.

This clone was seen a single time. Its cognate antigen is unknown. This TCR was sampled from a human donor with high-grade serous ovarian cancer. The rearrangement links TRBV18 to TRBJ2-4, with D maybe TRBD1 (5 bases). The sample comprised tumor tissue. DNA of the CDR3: TGTGCCAGCTCACCAGGGGCGTATAATCTGATGGCCAAAAACATTCAGTACTTC. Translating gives CASSPGAYNLMAKNIQYF.